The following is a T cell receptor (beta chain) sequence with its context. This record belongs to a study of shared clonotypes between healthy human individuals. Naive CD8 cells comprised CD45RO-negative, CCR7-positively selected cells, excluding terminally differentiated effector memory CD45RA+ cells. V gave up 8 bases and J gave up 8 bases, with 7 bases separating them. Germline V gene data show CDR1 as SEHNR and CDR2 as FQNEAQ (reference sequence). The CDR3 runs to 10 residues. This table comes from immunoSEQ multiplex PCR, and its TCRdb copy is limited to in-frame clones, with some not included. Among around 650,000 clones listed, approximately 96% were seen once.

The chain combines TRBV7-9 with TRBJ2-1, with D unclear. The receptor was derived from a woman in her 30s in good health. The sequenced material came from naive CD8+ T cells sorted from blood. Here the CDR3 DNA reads TGTGCCAGCGCGGTGGATGAGCAGTTCTTC. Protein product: CASAVDEQFF.